The present T cell receptor (beta chain) was sequenced within a study of blood T cells in healthy people across ages (dated by TCRdb to 2014 to 2015). In terms of the full investigation: In model experiments, template switching captured about one uniquely barcoded TCR beta cDNA molecule for every two T cells. To track age-related changes in TCR beta repertoire diversity, the study relied on deep sequencing normalized with unique cDNA molecular identifiers. Donors were grouped into four age groups: young (average about 15 years), middle-aged (roughly 37), aged (around 60) and long-lived (roughly 80). To avoid experimental bias, donors of different ages were randomly spread across the sequencing lanes. The study analyzed two additional independent replicas of 1 million unique cDNA reads from the same blood draw for two donors, one aged 18 to 30 and one aged 80 or older.

Library preparation used 5' RACE. The instrument was an Illumina HiSeq 2500. A second PCR of roughly 7 to 11 cycles was performed with a sample-barcoded 5' primer and a J-beta primer mix. A unique molecular identifier was introduced onto each TCR beta cDNA molecule by a template-switch 5' adaptor carrying 12 random nucleotides. Each sample yielded at least 2.5 million CDR3-containing paired-end reads. First-strand cDNA synthesis was performed from all RNA using the Mint cDNA synthesis kit, with priming by a TRBC-specific oligonucleotide. After uracil-DNA glycosylase treatment, a first 18-cycle PCR used universal primers M1SS and BC2_uni_R on all cDNA. Per the original workflow: For normalization, 1 million high-quality reads were randomly selected from each sample, with every read carrying a distinct molecular identifier. Instead of being binned into consensus sequences, reads that shared molecular identifiers were thrown out. CDR3 identification, clonotype clustering and error correction used MiTCR with a Q25 quality threshold and the strictest error-elimination algorithm. A nonparametric unseen species model with Euler transformation was used to estimate lower-bound total TCR beta diversity. TCRdb itself trimmed the public reads at Q25 with fastp, ran MiXCR and retained productive beta chains. Each entry is one CDR3 protein sequence, shown with its most common DNA and genes. The V and J calls follow TCRdb's processing rather than the paper's. The table for this sample lists 980,000 or so distinct CDR3 sequences; about 48% of them were counted only once. The ten largest clones take up around 15% of the sample.

This clonotype was counted many times. The antigen it recognizes is unknown. No much larger clonotype is one base removed from it; base qualities were not supplied. Summary of the overall study and its limitations: Because profiling used bulk unsorted PBMCs, naive and antigen-experienced compartments could not be compared conclusively. Total diversity estimates from one million sequenced T cells were considered lower bounds and underestimates. Donor CMV infection status was unknown, potentially confounding age-related changes in expanded clonotypes. The long-lived group showed more naive CD4+ T cells, fewer expanded clones and increased TCR diversity than the aged group, suggesting age selection. Observed TCR beta diversity per million T cells fell roughly linearly with age, and a significant reduction was already apparent by age around 36. The percentage of naive T cells measured by flow cytometry correlated strongly with observed TCR beta diversity.

The roughly 39 donors, aged roughly 6 to 95 years, were systemically healthy Caucasian individuals from Russia. Each donor gave about 11 milliliters of peripheral blood, drawn into EDTA-treated Vacutainer tubes. PBMCs were isolated by Ficoll-Paque density-gradient centrifugation, with at least 7 million obtained per sample. Total RNA was extracted from PBMCs with Trizol reagent, with at least 5 micrograms obtained per sample. For every donor, flow cytometry on a PBMC aliquot measured the percentage of naive CD45RAhigh/CD27high T cells. Sequencing used blood. This clonotype originated in a man aged 30-40 years in good health.

The sequence in DNA is TGCAGTGCTAGAGGACAGGGGGCCTACGAGCAGTACTTC. This codes for CSARGQGAYEQYF. The chain links TRBV20-1 with TRBJ2-7, with 9 bases aligning to TRBD1. In the germline V gene (reference sequence), CDR1 corresponds to DFQATT and CDR2 to SNEGSKA. From the cysteine through the phenylalanine, the CDR3 covers 13 amino acids. Only the CDR3 region is kept as DNA, spanning 39 bases read in frame from base 1. At the junction V is shortened by 1 base and J by 2 bases; bases outside the gene matches: 0.